The 15 T cell receptor beta chains presented below share a single source sample, sequenced in a study of OX40 agonist ivuxolimab in advanced cancers. Sequencing used immunoSEQ multiplex PCR; TCRdb keeps in-frame clones, though not all of them. This sample has about 79,000 clones, with approximately 90% found just once. The starting material was CD4+ or CD8+ T cells sorted from blood, obtained in a trial of the OX40 agonist ivuxolimab. The receptor source for this set is an adult with an advanced solid tumor such as melanoma, head and neck, liver or kidney cancer.

This clone was recorded only once. Germline and junction disagree at one end, which may indicate a read error. This chain links TRBV27 with TRBJ1-1, with no clear D. The CDR3 is 15 amino acids. The germline gives CDR1 MNHEY, CDR2 SMNVEV (reference sequence). In nucleotides, the CDR3 is TGTGCCGGCAGTTTAGGCATACCCCCCAACACTGAAGCTTTCTTT. Translated: CAGSLGIPPNTEAFF.

The chain recombines TRBV7-6 with TRBJ2-3; 10 positions agree with TRBD2. Germline V lookup: CDR1 SGHVS, CDR2 FNYEAQ. J lost 3 bases, V lost 4 bases, and 4 bases had no gene match. This CDR3 comprises 15 residues. The CDR3, as DNA: TGTGCCAGCAGCTACTTAGCGGGAGGTACAGATACGCAGTATTTT. The encoded protein is CASSYLAGGTDTQYF.

This chain links TRBV7-9 with TRBJ1-2; D is undetermined. The CDR3 totals 15 residues. V gave up 4 bases and J gave up 4 bases, with 16 bases separating them. CDR1 SEHNR and CDR2 FQNEAQ come from the germline V gene (reference sequence). CDR3 DNA sequence: TGTGCCAGCAGCTCCGGCGTTTTAGACTTCTATGGCTACACCTTC. Protein product: CASSSGVLDFYGYTF.

The chain has TRBV14 and TRBJ2-3; the match to TRBD2 covers 8 bases. With 4 bases clipped from V and 2 bases from J, the junction kept 20 bases outside the gene matches. The V gene's germline CDR1 is SGHDN and CDR2 FVKESK. The CDR3 consists of 20 residues. CDR3 in amino acids: CASSPVAGLLGGGNTDTQYF. CDR3 in DNA: TGTGCCAGCAGCCCGGTCGCGGGACTTTTGGGCGGGGGGAACACAGATACGCAGTATTTT.

The V and J genes are TRBV7-3 and TRBJ2-7, with 8 bases aligning to TRBD2. CDR3 length: 14 amino acids. The ends lost 2 bases at V and 5 bases at J; junction bases unmatched: 5. CDR1 is SGHTA, CDR2 FQGTGA, per germline. The CDR3 DNA sequence: TGTGCCAGCAGCTTAGTGGGTAGCGGGGACGAGCAGTACTTC. Protein sequence: CASSLVGSGDEQYF.

This clone was seen only a few times. The chain joins TRBV9 to TRBJ1-1; TRBD1 aligns across 8 bases. Germline V gene data show CDR1 as SGDLS and CDR2 as YYNGEE. V shed 0 bases and J 8 bases; nucleotides not matched to a gene: 6. This CDR3 comprises 14 residues. In DNA form, the CDR3 reads TGTGCCAGCAGCGTAGACCCAGGGGGCAACGAAGCTTTCTTT. Protein product: CASSVDPGGNEAFF.

This chain links TRBV27 with TRBJ2-1, with TRBD1 as a possible D gene (6 bases). CDR1 MNHEY and CDR2 SMNVEV come from the germline V gene (reference sequence). This CDR3 spans 15 amino acids. The ends were cut back, 4 bases at V and 4 bases at J, with 14 bases in the middle. CDR3 bases: TGTGCCAGCAGTTCTCTGGGGGCAGTGTACAATGAGCAGTTCTTC. Amino acid sequence: CASSSLGAVYNEQFF.

V and J are TRBV6-4 and TRBJ2-7, with 7 nucleotides matching TRBD1. The CDR3 has 13 residues. Germline lookup yields CDR1 MRHNA and CDR2 SNTAGT. V was pared by 6 bases and J by 5 bases, with 7 bases of the junction left unmatched. The CDR3, as DNA: TGTGCCAGCAGCCTAAACAGGGGCCACGAGCAGTACTTC. It is translated as CASSLNRGHEQYF.

The chain carries TRBV14 and TRBJ1-6; no firm D call. CDR1 and CDR2 (germline): SGHDN, FVKESK. This CDR3 spans 16 amino acids. V lost 6 bases and J lost 0, with 12 bases in between. The CDR3 is CASREGRSSYNSPLHF. The CDR3 DNA reads TGTGCCAGCAGAGAAGGACGGAGCTCCTATAATTCACCCCTCCACTTT.

Comments on this clone: Other DNA sequences in the same sample also yield this CDR3. V is TRBV9 and J is TRBJ2-2; the D gene is possibly TRBD1 (7 bases). Germline V gene lookup returns CDR1 SGDLS and CDR2 YYNGEE. The length of the CDR3 is 15 residues. V lost 2 bases and J 5 bases, leaving 13 bases between the germline ends. In nucleotides, the CDR3 is TGTGCCAGCAGCGTTGGAGGGGGCCATACCGGGGAGCTGTTTTTT. This encodes CASSVGGGHTGELFF.

The chain joins TRBV19 to TRBJ2-7; no reliable D call. V gave up 4 bases and J gave up 2 bases, with 9 bases separating them. The germline V gene encodes CDR1 LNHDA and CDR2 SQIVND (reference sequence). CDR3 length: 13 residues. The CDR3 coding sequence is TGTGCCAGTAGTACCGGGTTCGCCTACGAGCAGTACTTC. This gives the protein CASSTGFAYEQYF.

In this sample, this clone turned up once. This chain uses TRBV28 with TRBJ2-7, with D maybe TRBD1 (5 bases). The CDR3 has 13 residues. CDR1 and CDR2 (germline): MDHEN, SYDVKM. Trimming stripped 8 bases from V and 3 bases from J, with 14 bases between. For the CDR3, the DNA is TGTGCCAGCTTGGGGCACCTTGACTACGAGCAGTACTTC. It is translated as CASLGHLDYEQYF.

CDR3 region: CASREEGAYTEAFF. The CDR3 nucleotides read TGTGCCAGCCGAGAAGAGGGGGCTTACACTGAAGCTTTCTTT. The chain carries TRBV27 and TRBJ1-1, with 7 nucleotides matching TRBD1. The CDR3 contains 14 residues. In germline, CDR1 is MNHEY, CDR2 SMNVEV (reference sequence). V shed 8 bases, J shed 3 bases, and the junction held 9 bases outside the gene matches.

The chain combines TRBV4-1 with TRBJ2-7; either TRBD1 or TRBD2 may fit D (5 bases each). Germline loops: CDR1 MGHRA, CDR2 YSYEKL. This CDR3 region has 14 residues. The V end lost 2 bases, the J end lost 4 bases, and 12 bases lay between the germline ends. CDR3 nucleotides: TGCGCCAGCAGCCAAAATAGCGAGGGGTACGAGCAGTACTTC. Protein: CASSQNSEGYEQYF.

This clone has only a few counts. The rearrangement uses TRBV5-8 and TRBJ2-7, with D possibly being TRBD2 (5 bases). Germline CDR1 is SGHTS and CDR2 is YDEGEE. Trimming took off 2 bases at V and 2 bases at J, with 17 bases between the two ends. The CDR3 sequence is 16 residues long. The CDR3 region is CASSFRARGMAYEQYF. The CDR3 DNA reads as TGTGCCAGCAGCTTTCGGGCCCGAGGGATGGCCTACGAGCAGTACTTC.